This T cell receptor (beta chain) was found in a study of cytomegalovirus exposure and HLA in healthy donors. Study results and caveats: Researchers counted around 180 TCR beta chains as cytomegalovirus-associated.

Here immunoSEQ multiplex PCR was the method, and the copy in TCRdb shows in-frame clones only, minus some. Altogether more than 150,000 clones are present, about 80% being singletons, with the ten largest covering about 3%. CDR1 and CDR2 (germline): LGHNA, YNFKEQ. The germline V and J ends were trimmed by 0 bases and 5 bases, with 10 bases remaining between them. The CDR3 sequence is 14 residues long. About this clone itself: Its antigen is not known.

The sequence came from a woman younger than 30 in good health and CMV-seropositive. The material sequenced was PBMCs. The chain combines TRBV4-2 with TRBJ1-1, with a possible D match to TRBD1 (5 bases). The CDR3 region is CASSQDQGVTEAFF. In DNA, the CDR3 is TGTGCCAGCAGCCAAGATCAAGGGGTGACTGAAGCTTTCTTT.